The next 18 T cell receptor beta chains were all read from a single sample in a study of blood T cell repertoires in COVID-19. Data came from immunoSEQ multiplex PCR; TCRdb stores just in-frame clones and leaves some out. The sample consists of 200,000 or so clones, roughly 85% of them appearing once. Sequenced material: peripheral blood. The receptor source for this set is a woman aged 25 to 45 with acute or convalescent COVID-19.

This clone was counted once. The V and J genes are TRBV10-3 and TRBJ1-3; TRBD1 aligns across 10 bases. CDR1 is ENHRY, CDR2 SYGVKD, per germline. The CDR3 extends over 15 amino acids. Trimming removed 8 bases from V and 0 bases from J; junction bases left unmatched: 4. This CDR3 is CAIGTGASSGNTIYF. The CDR3 nucleotides read TGTGCCATCGGGACAGGGGCCAGCTCTGGAAACACCATATATTTT.

The V and J genes are TRBV19 and TRBJ1-5; 8 bases are a match to TRBD1. CDR1 LNHDA and CDR2 SQIVND come from the germline V gene (reference sequence). This CDR3 region has 14 residues. V was clipped by 7 bases and J by 1 base; unmatched bases: 3. CDR3 nucleotides: TGTGCCAGTACAGGGGGCCCAAGCAATCAGCCCCAGCATTTT. Translation: CASTGGPSNQPQHF.

This clone was seen just once. The chain is built from TRBV6-6 and TRBJ2-7; a weak D match, TRBD1 (5 bases). CDR1 and CDR2 from the germline V gene are MNHNY and SVGAGI (reference sequence). The CDR3 sequence is 14 residues long. Trimming removed 5 bases from V and 2 bases from J, with 13 bases in between. The CDR3 protein is CASSGAIDTYEQYF. CDR3 coding DNA: TGTGCCAGCAGTGGGGCGATAGACACCTACGAGCAGTACTTC.

V is TRBV2 and J is TRBJ2-7, with D possibly TRBD2 on 6 matching bases. The CDR3 is made up of 13 amino acids. Germline V gives CDR1 SNHLY, CDR2 FYNNEI. V dropped 4 bases and J dropped 2 bases, with 9 bases sitting between them. For the CDR3, the DNA is TGTGCCAGCAGTGCTAGCGTGGCCTACGAGCAGTACTTC. This codes for CASSASVAYEQYF. Full variable domain (remainder filled in from reference TRBV2 and TRBJ2-7): EPEVTQTPSHQVTQMGQEVILRCVPISNHLYFYWYRQILGQKVEFLVSFYNNEISEKSEIFDDQFSVERPDGSNFTLKIRSTKLEDSAMYFCASSASVAYEQYFGPGTRLTVT.

Only a few counts were recorded for this clone. The chain employs TRBV5-1 and TRBJ1-1; D may be TRBD1 (5 bases). The germline V gene has CDR1 SGHRS and CDR2 YFSETQ. The ends were cut back, 2 bases at V and 5 bases at J, with 10 bases in the middle. The CDR3 totals 13 residues. CDR3 sequence: CASSLKGLTEAFF. The DNA for the CDR3 is TGCGCCAGCAGCTTAAAGGGGCTGACTGAAGCTTTCTTT.

This chain connects TRBV30 to TRBJ2-1; D perhaps matches TRBD2 (6 bases). The V end lost 3 bases, the J end lost 7 bases, and 16 bases lay between the germline ends. Germline lookup yields CDR1 GTSNPN and CDR2 SVGIG (reference sequence). This CDR3 has 14 residues. The CDR3 is CAWRSGSGKNEQFF. The CDR3 bases are TGTGCCTGGAGAAGCGGTAGCGGTAAGAATGAGCAGTTCTTC.

The genes are TRBV10-1 and TRBJ2-1, with D hard to call. Trimming removed 4 bases from V and 10 bases from J, with 11 bases in between. This CDR3 comprises 12 residues. Germline values: CDR1 WNHNN, CDR2 SYGVQD (reference sequence). The CDR3 bases are TGCGCCAGCAGTGTTCATCTTGGCGAGCAGTTCTTC. Amino acids: CASSVHLGEQFF.

J is TRBJ2-5 and V is TRBV13; 8 nucleotides align to TRBD1. The CDR3 runs 14 residues. J was trimmed by 3 bases and V by 5 bases; bases with no gene match: 5. Germline lookup yields CDR1 PRHDT and CDR2 FYEKMQ (reference sequence). The CDR3 spells CASSPGQGKETQYF. In DNA form, the CDR3 reads TGTGCCAGCAGCCCCGGACAGGGTAAAGAGACCCAGTACTTC.

V usage is TRBV19 and J usage is TRBJ2-6; 9 bases map to TRBD2. The CDR3 runs to 16 residues. Germline trimming cut 3 bases from V and 4 bases from J; bases unmatched to any gene: 4. Germline CDR1 and CDR2: LNHDA and SQIVND (reference sequence). CDR3 DNA: TGTGCCAGTAGTATCAGGCGGGGGGGCGGGGCCAACGTCCTGACTTTC. Translating gives CASSIRRGGGANVLTF.

The J gene is TRBJ2-7, the V gene TRBV11-3, with no clear D. The CDR3 extends over 13 amino acids. CDR1 is SGHNT, CDR2 YENEEA, per germline. V was clipped by 6 bases and J by 8 bases, with 17 bases between them. The CDR3 DNA sequence: TGTGCCAGCAGTAGTAGCTCTATTGAGAAGCAGTACTTC. Protein product: CASSSSSIEKQYF.

The rearrangement uses TRBV20-1 and TRBJ2-5, with D unresolved. This CDR3 has 11 residues. The germline CDR1 and CDR2 sequences are DFQATT and SNEGSKA (reference sequence). The V end lost 7 bases, the J end lost 3 bases, and 9 bases lay between the germline ends. Here the CDR3 DNA reads TGCAGTGTCAGGTCGGAAGAGACCCAGTACTTC. It codes for CSVRSEETQYF.

The genes are TRBV7-9 and TRBJ2-7, with D possibly TRBD1 on 5 matching bases. The CDR3 has 12 amino acids. V was clipped by 5 bases and J by 7 bases, with 12 bases between them. Looked up from germline, CDR1 is SEHNR and CDR2 is FQNEAQ (reference sequence). CDR3 in amino acids: CASSHSAGEQYF. The DNA for the CDR3 is TGTGCCAGCAGCCACTCCGCAGGGGAGCAGTACTTC.

V gene TRBV5-1 combines with J gene TRBJ2-7; D might be TRBD2 (5 bases). The CDR3 is 15 amino acids. From germline, CDR1 is SGHRS and CDR2 YFSETQ. V gave up 0 bases and J gave up 0 bases, with 10 bases separating them. In DNA, the CDR3 is TGCGCCAGCAGCTTGGGCGGGCTACCCTCCTACGAGCAGTACTTC. Translation: CASSLGGLPSYEQYF. The whole variable domain, filled in from reference TRBV5-1 and TRBJ2-7, reads KAGVTQTPRYLIKTRGQQVTLSCSPISGHRSVSWYQQTPGQGLQFLFEYFSETQRNKGNFPGRFSGRQFSNSRSEMNVSTLELGDSALYLCASSLGGLPSYEQYFGPGTRLTVT.

This clone was found once. This rearrangement joins TRBV24-1 to TRBJ1-5, with a tentative D call TRBD1 (5 bases). This CDR3 has 17 residues. Germline V gene lookup returns CDR1 KGHDR and CDR2 SFDVKD. The V gene lost 1 base and the J gene lost 2 bases, with 14 bases spanning the gap. The CDR3 DNA sequence: TGTGCCACCAGTGATTTTACACAGGACCAGGGCAATCAGCCCCAGCATTTT. It encodes CATSDFTQDQGNQPQHF.

The chain recombines TRBV7-9 with TRBJ1-2; D is ambiguous. V dropped 5 bases and J dropped 2 bases, with 3 bases sitting between them. The germline gives CDR1 SEHNR, CDR2 FQNEAQ (reference sequence). CDR3 length: 11 residues. The CDR3, as DNA: TGTGCCAGCAGCCTCAACTATGGCTACACCTTC. Its protein product is CASSLNYGYTF.

There are a few counts of this clone. CDR3 sequence: CASSPPGRYEQYF. CDR3 coding DNA: TGTGCCAGCAGTCCCCCGGGGAGATACGAGCAGTACTTC. The V call is TRBV28, the J call TRBJ2-7; TRBD2 might be the D (5 bases). The CDR3 runs 13 residues. Trimming stripped 5 bases from V and 4 bases from J, with 12 bases between. Germline values: CDR1 MDHEN, CDR2 SYDVKM.

The chain links TRBV7-8 to TRBJ1-4, with TRBD1 matching over 8 bases. This CDR3 comprises 16 residues. CDR1 and CDR2 (germline): SGHVS, FQNEAQ. The V and J ends lost 0 bases and 11 bases, in that order; junction bases with no gene match: 11. The CDR3 nucleotides read TGTGCCAGCAGCTTAGCCCCGACAGGGGTGTATCAGAAACTGTTTTTT. Residues: CASSLAPTGVYQKLFF.

This sequence joins TRBV3-1 (or the pseudogene TRBV3-2) and TRBJ2-1; a weak D match, TRBD2 (6 bases). From germline, CDR1 is LGHDT and CDR2 YNNKEL (reference sequence). CDR3 length: 17 amino acids. The V gene lost 4 bases and the J gene lost 2 bases, with 18 bases spanning the gap. The DNA for the CDR3 is TGTGCCAGCAGCCTGCGGGGTCCCGGGGGACCCTACAATGAGCAGTTCTTC. Translating it yields CASSLRGPGGPYNEQFF.